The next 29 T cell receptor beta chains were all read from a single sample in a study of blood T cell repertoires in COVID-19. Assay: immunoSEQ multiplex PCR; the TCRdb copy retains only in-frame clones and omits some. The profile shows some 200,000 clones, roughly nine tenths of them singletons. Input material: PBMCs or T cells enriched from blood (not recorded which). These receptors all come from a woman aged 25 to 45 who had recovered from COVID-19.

As DNA, the CDR3 is TGCGCCAGCAGCTCCGGGACAGATACGCAGTATTTT. Translation: CASSSGTDTQYF. The J gene is TRBJ2-3, the V gene TRBV5-1; D ambiguous. The CDR3 totals 12 residues. CDR1 is SGHRS, CDR2 YFSETQ, per germline. Trimming shortened V by 3 bases and J by 3 bases, and 5 bases separated the two germline ends.

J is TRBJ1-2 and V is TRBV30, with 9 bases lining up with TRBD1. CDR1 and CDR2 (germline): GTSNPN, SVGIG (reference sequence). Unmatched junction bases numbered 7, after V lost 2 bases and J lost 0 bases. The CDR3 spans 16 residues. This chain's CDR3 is CAWSLTRTGANYGYTF. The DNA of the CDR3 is TGTGCCTGGAGTTTAACCCGGACAGGGGCTAACTATGGCTACACCTTC.

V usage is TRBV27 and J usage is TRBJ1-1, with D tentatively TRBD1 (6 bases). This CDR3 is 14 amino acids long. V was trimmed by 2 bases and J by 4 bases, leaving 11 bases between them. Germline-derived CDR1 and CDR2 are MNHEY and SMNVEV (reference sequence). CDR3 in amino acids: CASSLGDTGTEAFF. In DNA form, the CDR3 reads TGTGCCAGCAGTTTAGGGGACACGGGCACTGAAGCTTTCTTT.

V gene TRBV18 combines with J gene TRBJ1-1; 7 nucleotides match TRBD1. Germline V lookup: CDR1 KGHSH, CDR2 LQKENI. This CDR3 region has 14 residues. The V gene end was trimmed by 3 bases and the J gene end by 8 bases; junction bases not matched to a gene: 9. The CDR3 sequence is CASSPNWDSPEAFF. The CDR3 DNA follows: TGTGCCAGCTCACCGAACTGGGACAGCCCGGAAGCTTTCTTT. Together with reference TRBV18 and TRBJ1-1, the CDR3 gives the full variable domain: NAGVMQNPRHLVRRRGQEARLRCSPMKGHSHVYWYRQLPEEGLKFMVYLQKENIIDESGMPKERFSAEFPKEGPSILRIQQVVRGDSAAYFCASSPNWDSPEAFFGQGTRLTVV.

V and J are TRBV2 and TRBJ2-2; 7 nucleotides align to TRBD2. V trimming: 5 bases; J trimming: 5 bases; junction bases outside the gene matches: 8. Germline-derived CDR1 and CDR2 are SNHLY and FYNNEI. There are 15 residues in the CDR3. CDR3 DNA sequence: TGTGCCAGCAGTCTGGGGAGGGTATGGACCGGGGAGCTGTTTTTT. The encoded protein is CASSLGRVWTGELFF.

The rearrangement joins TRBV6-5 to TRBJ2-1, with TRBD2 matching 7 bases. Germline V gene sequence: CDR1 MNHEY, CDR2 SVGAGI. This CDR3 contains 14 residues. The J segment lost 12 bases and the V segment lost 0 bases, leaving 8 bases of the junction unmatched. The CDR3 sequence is CASSYSPGRAWQFF. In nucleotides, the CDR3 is TGTGCCAGCAGTTACTCGCCAGGGAGGGCTTGGCAGTTCTTC.

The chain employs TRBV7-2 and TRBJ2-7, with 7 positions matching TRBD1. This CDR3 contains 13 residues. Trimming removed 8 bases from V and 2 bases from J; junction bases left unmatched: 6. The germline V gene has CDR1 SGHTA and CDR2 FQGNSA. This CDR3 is CASGTTGPYEQYF. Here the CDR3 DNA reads TGTGCCAGCGGCACGACAGGGCCCTACGAGCAGTACTTC. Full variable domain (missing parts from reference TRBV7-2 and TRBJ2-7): GAGVSQSPSNKVTEKGKDVELRCDPISGHTALYWYRQSLGQGLEFLIYFQGNSAPDKSGLPSDRFSAERTGGSVSTLTIQRTQQEDSAVYLCASGTTGPYEQYFGPGTRLTVT.

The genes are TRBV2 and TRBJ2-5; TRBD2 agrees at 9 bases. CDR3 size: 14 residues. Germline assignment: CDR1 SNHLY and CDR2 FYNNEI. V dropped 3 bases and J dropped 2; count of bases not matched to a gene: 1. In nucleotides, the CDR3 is TGTGCCAGCAGTGACCTAGCGGGGCAAGAGACCCAGTACTTC. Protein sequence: CASSDLAGQETQYF. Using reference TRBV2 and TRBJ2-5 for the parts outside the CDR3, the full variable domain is EPEVTQTPSHQVTQMGQEVILRCVPISNHLYFYWYRQILGQKVEFLVSFYNNEISEKSEIFDDQFSVERPDGSNFTLKIRSTKLEDSAMYFCASSDLAGQETQYFGPGTRLLVL.

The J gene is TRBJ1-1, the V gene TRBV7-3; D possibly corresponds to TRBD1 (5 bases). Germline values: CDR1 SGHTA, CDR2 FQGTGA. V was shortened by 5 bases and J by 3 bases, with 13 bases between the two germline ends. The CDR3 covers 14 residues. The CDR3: CASSPRGEYTEAFF. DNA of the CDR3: TGTGCCAGCAGCCCTCGGGGGGAATACACTGAAGCTTTCTTT. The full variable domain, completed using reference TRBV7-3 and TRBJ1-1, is GAGVSQTPSNKVTEKGKYVELRCDPISGHTALYWYRQSLGQGPEFLIYFQGTGAADDSGLPNDRFFAVRPEGSVSTLKIQRTERGDSAVYLCASSPRGEYTEAFFGQGTRLTVV.

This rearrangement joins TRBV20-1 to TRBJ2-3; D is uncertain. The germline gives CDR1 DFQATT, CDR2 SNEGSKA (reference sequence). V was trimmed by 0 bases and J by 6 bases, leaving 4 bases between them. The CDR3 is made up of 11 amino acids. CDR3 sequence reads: CSARESDTQYF. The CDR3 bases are TGCAGTGCTAGAGAGAGCGATACGCAGTATTTT.

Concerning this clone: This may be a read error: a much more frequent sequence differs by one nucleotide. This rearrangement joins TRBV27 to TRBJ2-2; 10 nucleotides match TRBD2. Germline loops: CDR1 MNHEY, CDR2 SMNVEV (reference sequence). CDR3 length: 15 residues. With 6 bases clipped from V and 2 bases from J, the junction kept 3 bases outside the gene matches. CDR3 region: CASSGTSANTGELFF. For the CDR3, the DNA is TGTGCCAGCAGCGGGACTAGCGCAAACACCGGGGAGCTGTTTTTT.

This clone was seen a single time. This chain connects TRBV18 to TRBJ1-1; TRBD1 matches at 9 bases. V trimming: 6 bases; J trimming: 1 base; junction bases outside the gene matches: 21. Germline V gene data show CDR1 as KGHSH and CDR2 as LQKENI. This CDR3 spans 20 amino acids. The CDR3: CASSYRGVGQGRGSNTEAFF. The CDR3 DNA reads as TGTGCCAGCTCCTACCGGGGGGTGGGACAGGGACGAGGCTCGAACACTGAAGCTTTCTTT.

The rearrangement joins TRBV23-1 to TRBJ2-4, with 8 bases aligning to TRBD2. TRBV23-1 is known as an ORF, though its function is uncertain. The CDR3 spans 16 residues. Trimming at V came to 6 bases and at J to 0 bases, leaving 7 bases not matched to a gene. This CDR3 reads CASRIREGQAKNIQYF. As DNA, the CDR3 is TGCGCCAGCAGGATCCGGGAGGGTCAAGCCAAAAACATTCAGTACTTC.

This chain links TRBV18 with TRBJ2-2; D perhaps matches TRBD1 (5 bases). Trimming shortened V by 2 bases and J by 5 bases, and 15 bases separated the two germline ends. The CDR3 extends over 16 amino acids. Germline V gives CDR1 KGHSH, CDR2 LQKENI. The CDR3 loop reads CASSPFQGRDTGELFF. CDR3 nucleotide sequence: TGTGCCAGCTCACCATTCCAGGGAAGAGATACCGGGGAGCTGTTTTTT.

CDR3 in amino acids: CASSQAVTGGSYGYTF. CDR3 nucleotides: TGCGCCAGCAGCCAGGCGGTGACAGGGGGCTCCTATGGCTACACCTTC. The chain recombines TRBV5-1 with TRBJ1-2; 10 nucleotides align to TRBD1. Germline CDR1 reads SGHRS; CDR2 reads YFSETQ. The V segment lost 4 bases and the J segment 4 bases; nucleotides outside the gene matches: 10. The CDR3 has 16 amino acids.

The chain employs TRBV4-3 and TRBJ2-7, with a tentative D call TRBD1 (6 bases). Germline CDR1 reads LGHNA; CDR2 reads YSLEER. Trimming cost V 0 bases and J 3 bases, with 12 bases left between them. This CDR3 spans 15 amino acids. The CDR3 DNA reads TGCGCCAGCAGCCAAGATTATAAAGGGGGCTACGAGCAGTACTTC. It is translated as CASSQDYKGGYEQYF.

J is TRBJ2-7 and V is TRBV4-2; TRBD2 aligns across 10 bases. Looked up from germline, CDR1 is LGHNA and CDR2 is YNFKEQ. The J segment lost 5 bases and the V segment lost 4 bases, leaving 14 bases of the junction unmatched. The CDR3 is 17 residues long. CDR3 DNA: TGTGCCAGCAGCCCCCAGGCCGCTAGCGGGAGCCGGAACGAGCAGTACTTC. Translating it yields CASSPQAASGSRNEQYF.

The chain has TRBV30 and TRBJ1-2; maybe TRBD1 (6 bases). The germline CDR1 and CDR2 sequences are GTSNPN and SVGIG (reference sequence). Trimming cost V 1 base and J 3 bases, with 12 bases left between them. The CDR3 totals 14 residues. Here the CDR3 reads CAWSENRVYYGYTF. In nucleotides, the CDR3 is TGTGCCTGGAGTGAGAACAGGGTCTACTATGGCTACACCTTC. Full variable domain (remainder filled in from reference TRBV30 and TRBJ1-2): SQTIHQWPATLVQPVGSPLSLECTVEGTSNPNLYWYRQAAGRGLQLLFYSVGIGQISSEVPQNLSASRPQDRQFILSSKKLLLSDSGFYLCAWSENRVYYGYTFGSGTRLTVV.

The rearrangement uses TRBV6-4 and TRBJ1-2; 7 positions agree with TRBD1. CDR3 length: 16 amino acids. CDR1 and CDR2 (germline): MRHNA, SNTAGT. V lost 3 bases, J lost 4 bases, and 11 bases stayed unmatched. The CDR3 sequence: CASSEQPGGIGYGYTF. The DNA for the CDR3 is TGTGCCAGCAGTGAACAGCCAGGGGGAATCGGCTATGGCTACACCTTC.

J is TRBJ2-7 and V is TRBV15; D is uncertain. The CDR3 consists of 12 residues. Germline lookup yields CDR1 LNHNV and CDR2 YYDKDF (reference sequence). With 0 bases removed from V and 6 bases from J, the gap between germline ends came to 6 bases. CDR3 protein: CATSRDFGEQYF. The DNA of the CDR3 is TGTGCCACCAGCAGAGATTTCGGCGAGCAGTACTTC.

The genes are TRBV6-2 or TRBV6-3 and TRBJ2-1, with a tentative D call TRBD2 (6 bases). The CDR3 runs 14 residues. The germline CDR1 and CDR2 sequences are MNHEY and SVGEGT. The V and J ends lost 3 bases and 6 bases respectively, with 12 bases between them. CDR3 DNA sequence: TGTGCCAGCAGTTATTCAGGGACTTCCAATGAGCAGTTCTTC. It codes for CASSYSGTSNEQFF.

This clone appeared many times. The CDR3, as DNA: TGTGCCAGCAGTTTTGATAACAGGGGGGATGGCTATGGCTACACCTTC. Amino acid sequence: CASSFDNRGDGYGYTF. The rearrangement links TRBV7-8 to TRBJ1-2; 8 nucleotides agree with TRBD1. The CDR3 is 16 amino acids. The junction had 13 bases not matched to a gene; V was cut back by 6 bases and J by 4 bases. Germline CDR1 and CDR2: SGHVS and FQNEAQ.

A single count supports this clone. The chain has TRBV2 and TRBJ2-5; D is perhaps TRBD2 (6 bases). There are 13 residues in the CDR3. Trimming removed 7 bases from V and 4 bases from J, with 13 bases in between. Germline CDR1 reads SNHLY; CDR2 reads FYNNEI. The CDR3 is CASTSEGTETQYF. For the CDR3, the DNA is TGTGCCAGCACTAGCGAGGGTACAGAGACCCAGTACTTC. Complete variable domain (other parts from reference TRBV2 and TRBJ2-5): EPEVTQTPSHQVTQMGQEVILRCVPISNHLYFYWYRQILGQKVEFLVSFYNNEISEKSEIFDDQFSVERPDGSNFTLKIRSTKLEDSAMYFCASTSEGTETQYFGPGTRLLVL.

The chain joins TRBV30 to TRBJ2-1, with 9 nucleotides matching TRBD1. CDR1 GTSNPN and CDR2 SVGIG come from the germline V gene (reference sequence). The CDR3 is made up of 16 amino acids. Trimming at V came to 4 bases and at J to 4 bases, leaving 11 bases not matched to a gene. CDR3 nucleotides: TGTGCCTGGATTCGCGGCTCGGGACAGGGTTACAATGAGCAGTTCTTC. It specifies CAWIRGSGQGYNEQFF. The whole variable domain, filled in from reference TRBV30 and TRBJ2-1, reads SQTIHQWPATLVQPVGSPLSLECTVEGTSNPNLYWYRQAAGRGLQLLFYSVGIGQISSEVPQNLSASRPQDRQFILSSKKLLLSDSGFYLCAWIRGSGQGYNEQFFGPGTRLTVL.

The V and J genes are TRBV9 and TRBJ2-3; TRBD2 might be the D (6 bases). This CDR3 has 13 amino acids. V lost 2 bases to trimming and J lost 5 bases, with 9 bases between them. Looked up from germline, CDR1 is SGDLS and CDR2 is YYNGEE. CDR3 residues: CASSVTTRDTQYF. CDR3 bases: TGTGCCAGCAGCGTTACGACTAGAGATACGCAGTATTTT.

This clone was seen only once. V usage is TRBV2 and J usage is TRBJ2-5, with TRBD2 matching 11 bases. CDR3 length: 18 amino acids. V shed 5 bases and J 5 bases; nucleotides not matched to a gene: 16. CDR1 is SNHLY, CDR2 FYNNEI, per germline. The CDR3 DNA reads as TGTGCCAGCAGTACAAAACGGGGACTAGCGGTCCATAGGGAGACCCAGTACTTC. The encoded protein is CASSTKRGLAVHRETQYF. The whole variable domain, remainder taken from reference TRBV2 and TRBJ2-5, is EPEVTQTPSHQVTQMGQEVILRCVPISNHLYFYWYRQILGQKVEFLVSFYNNEISEKSEIFDDQFSVERPDGSNFTLKIRSTKLEDSAMYFCASSTKRGLAVHRETQYFGPGTRLLVL.

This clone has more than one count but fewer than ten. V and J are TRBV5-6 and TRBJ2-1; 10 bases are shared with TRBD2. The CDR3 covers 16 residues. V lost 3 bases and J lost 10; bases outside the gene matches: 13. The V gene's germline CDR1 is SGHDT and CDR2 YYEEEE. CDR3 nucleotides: TGTGCCAGCAGCTCAACCGGCCTAGCGGGAGCAGGCGAGCAGTTCTTC. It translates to CASSSTGLAGAGEQFF.

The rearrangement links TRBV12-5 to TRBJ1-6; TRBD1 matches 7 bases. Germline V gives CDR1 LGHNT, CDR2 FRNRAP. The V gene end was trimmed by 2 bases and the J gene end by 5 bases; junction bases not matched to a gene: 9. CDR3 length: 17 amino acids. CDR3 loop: CASGLNRDSADNSPLHF. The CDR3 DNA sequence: TGTGCTAGTGGTTTGAACCGGGACAGCGCCGATAATTCACCCCTCCACTTT.

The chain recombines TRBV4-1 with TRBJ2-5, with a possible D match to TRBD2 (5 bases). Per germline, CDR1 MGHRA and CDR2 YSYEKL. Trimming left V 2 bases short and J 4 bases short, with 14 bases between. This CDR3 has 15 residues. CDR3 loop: CASSQTDFWGETQYF. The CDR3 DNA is TGCGCCAGCAGCCAAACGGACTTTTGGGGAGAGACCCAGTACTTC.